This T cell receptor (beta chain) is drawn from a study of T cell responses to AZD1222 COVID-19 vaccine. On the study more broadly: Recipients boosted at about 4 weeks or about 12 weeks are pooled. Overall study results and limits: Clonal diversity was possibly underestimated, and white British individuals and females predominated among donors. Spike-specific TCR breadth and depth grew following two AZD1222 doses. After the peak T cell response, and only then, were repertoires sampled.

TCRdb's copy holds only in-frame clones and misses some; the assay was immunoSEQ multiplex PCR. The sample has about 160,000 clones, 85% to 90% seen once; the top ten hold over 4.5%. As for this clone: Its antigen is not known.

The source material was peripheral blood, sampled on day 0 of AZD1222 vaccination. The receptor's source is an adult in good health.

CDR3 in DNA: TGTGCCACCAGCAGTGCTTGGGGACAGGGGAATTCACCCCTCCACTTT. This translates into CATSSAWGQGNSPLHF. V and J are TRBV15 and TRBJ1-6; 10 bases are a match to TRBD1. CDR3 length: 16 residues. Trimming removed 3 bases from V and 7 bases from J; junction bases left unmatched: 6. Germline V gives CDR1 LNHNV, CDR2 YYDKDF (reference sequence).